This T cell receptor beta chain was found in a study of T-cell memory formation after mild COVID-19 (dated by TCRdb to the early 2020s). Regarding the research as a whole: Most TCR sequence clusters were specific to one of the two donors. Two young, previously healthy adult volunteers, one female and one male, were included in the cohort. In two donors, T-cell clones that expanded and contracted after mild COVID-19 were tracked by sequencing TCRalpha and TCRbeta repertoires over time. The paper as a whole reports these results and caveats: Only two mild cases were covered in the study, and larger cohorts including severe cases with pre-infection samples were considered necessary. Contracting CD4+ clones appeared mostly in the CM and EM memory subsets, whereas CD8+ clones were enriched in EMRA. The second-wave clones that peaked on day 37 were not confirmed to be SARS-CoV-2 specific. Clones contracting from day 15 to 85 had balanced CD4/CD8 phenotypes, while a second wave expanding from day 15 to 37 was biased towards CD4+. Some responding clones were detected in pre-infection memory, suggesting pre-existing cross-reactive memory T cells joined the SARS-CoV-2 response.

The CDR3 spans 18 residues, from the cysteine through the phenylalanine. The sequence is cut down to CDR3 DNA, 54 bases in frame from base 1. CDR1 is given as SGHTA and CDR2 as FQGNSA, both from the germline V gene. The V and J ends are trimmed by 1 base and 2 bases, leaving 20 bases between them. Ficoll-Paque density gradient centrifugation was the method used to isolate PBMCs. This clonotype was seen a handful of times. It has no known antigen specificity. No much larger clone is present one base from it, and per-base qualities are unavailable. The instrument was an Illumina NovaSeq 6000. cDNA libraries for TCRalpha and TCRbeta were prepared by 5'RACE using constant-segment primers, with sample barcodes and unique molecular identifiers added. Trizol reagent was used to extract RNA from every sample. Library amplification was performed in two PCR steps, and a second sample barcode and Illumina TruSeq adapters were introduced in the second step. Libraries were sequenced on an Illumina NovaSeq with 2 x 150 bp paired-end reads. Processing in the source paper ran as follows. Reads were demultiplexed and collapsed into UMI-guided consensus sequences with migec v1.2.7. With mixcr v2.1.11, UMI consensuses were aligned to TRA and TRB V and J templates and assembled into clonotypes. Clonotypes were classified as expanded or contracted when called significant by both edgeR and NoisET, with noise models trained on biological replicates. For edgeR calls, the thresholds were a false discovery rate-adjusted p below 0.01 and a log2 fold-change of 1. PCA with hierarchical clustering of max-normalized trajectories of the 1000 most abundant clonotypes was used as exploratory dynamics analysis. The CD4 or CD8 phenotype of responding clones was assigned using the separately sequenced CD4+ and CD8+ repertoires. TCRdb reran the public reads through fastp at Q25 and MiXCR, keeping productive beta chains. Merged by CDR3 protein, the rows form single entries marked with the most common genes and DNA. The V and J calls follow TCRdb's processing rather than the paper's. A total of about 82,000 distinct CDR3 sequences appear in this sample, less than 15% of them only once. Jointly, the top ten make up 25% to 35% of the sample.

Specimen: PBMCs or a T cell subset sorted from them (not recorded which). The receptor chain draws on TRBV7-2 and TRBJ1-1, with no confidently assigned D gene. This clonotype was obtained from an adult woman who had mild COVID-19 (a few samples of this study predate the infection). The sample titles of this study are shuffled in the database, so cell type and time point are left out; the donor was told from shared clones. The CDR3 reads CASSLGWLGPGDNTEAFF. The sequenced DNA: TGTGCCAGCAGCTTAGGTTGGTTGGGCCCAGGAGACAACACTGAAGCTTTCTTT.